This passage covers 6 T cell receptor beta chains from one sample sequenced in a study of blood T cell repertoires in COVID-19. Using immunoSEQ multiplex PCR, the repertoire was profiled, and TCRdb retains in-frame clones only, with some absent. The sample has under 150,000 clones; roughly 90% are singletons. The sequencing input was PBMCs or T cells enriched from blood (not recorded which). Receptors were obtained from a woman younger than 45 with acute COVID-19.

The table lists this clone with a count of one. This chain joins TRBV7-9 and TRBJ2-5, with unresolved D. The CDR3 runs to 16 residues. With 1 base removed from V and 4 bases from J, the gap between germline ends came to 16 bases. Germline-derived CDR1 and CDR2 are SEHNR and FQNEAQ (reference sequence). The CDR3 region is CASSLDVWATSETQYF. CDR3 coding DNA: TGTGCCAGCAGCTTAGACGTCTGGGCTACTTCAGAGACCCAGTACTTC. Complete variable domain (other parts from reference TRBV7-9 and TRBJ2-5): DTGVSQNPRHKITKRGQNVTFRCDPISEHNRLYWYRQTLGQGPEFLTYFQNEAQLEKSRLLSDRFSAERPKGSFSTLEIQRTEQGDSAMYLCASSLDVWATSETQYFGPGTRLLVL.

This chain connects TRBV27 to TRBJ2-7; 7 bases are shared with TRBD2. Trimming removed 6 bases from V and 0 bases from J; junction bases left unmatched: 11. Germline V gives CDR1 MNHEY, CDR2 SMNVEV (reference sequence). The CDR3 runs 16 residues. CDR3 sequence reads: CASSEAGTKNSYEQYF. The CDR3 region has the DNA TGTGCCAGCAGCGAAGCCGGGACTAAAAACTCCTACGAGCAGTACTTC.

This chain joins TRBV6-4 and TRBJ2-1; TRBD1 might be the D (6 bases). Trimming pared 4 bases from V and 8 bases from J, leaving 15 bases between. This CDR3 is built from 14 residues. Germline V gene data show CDR1 as MRHNA and CDR2 as SNTAGT. CDR3 region: CASSVLGGADEQFF. The CDR3, as DNA: TGTGCCAGCAGTGTTTTAGGGGGAGCTGATGAGCAGTTCTTC.

The chain employs TRBV5-5 and TRBJ1-1; 7 bases are a match to TRBD1. The ends lost 0 bases at V and 6 bases at J; junction bases unmatched: 8. CDR3 size: 15 residues. Germline V gives CDR1 SGHKS, CDR2 YYEKEE (reference sequence). CDR3 DNA sequence: TGTGCCAGCAGCTTGGCCCCAGGGGGACATCCTGAAGCTTTCTTT. Its protein is CASSLAPGGHPEAFF. Full variable domain (missing parts from reference TRBV5-5 and TRBJ1-1): DAGVTQSPTHLIKTRGQQVTLRCSPISGHKSVSWYQQVLGQGPQFIFQYYEKEERGRGNFPDRFSARQFPNYSSELNVNALLLGDSALYLCASSLAPGGHPEAFFGQGTRLTVV.

This sequence joins TRBV3-1 (or the pseudogene TRBV3-2) and TRBJ2-5; 9 bases are shared with TRBD2. The length of the CDR3 is 15 residues. The trim removed 4 bases at V and 4 bases at J, leaving 7 bases unmatched. Germline V lookup: CDR1 LGHDT, CDR2 YNNKEL (reference sequence). CDR3 amino acids: CASSRPAGGRETQYF. CDR3 DNA: TGTGCCAGCAGCCGCCCCGCGGGAGGGCGAGAGACCCAGTACTTC.

The gene calls are TRBV11-3 and TRBJ2-7; no clear D. Trimming took off 5 bases at V and 4 bases at J, with 9 bases between the two ends. The CDR3 loop spans 12 amino acids. Germline CDR1 and CDR2: SGHNT and YENEEA. The CDR3 reads CASSSPPYEQYF. DNA of the CDR3: TGTGCCAGCAGCAGCCCTCCATACGAGCAGTACTTC.